Presented here are 24 T cell receptor beta chains from one specimen sequenced in a study of T-cell reconstitution after alpha-beta-depleted transplantation in children. Unique molecular identifiers were used to barcode this TCRbeta library. TCRdb itself ran the PCR reads through MiXCR, one entry per CDR3 protein. Of approximately 150,000 distinct CDR3 sequences in the sample, around 8.8% were seen once. The sequenced sample was PBMCs, mostly from graft donor cells, obtained 180 days after TCRalphabeta/CD19-depleted stem cell transplant. The receptors shown here come from a female patient between 2 and 15 years old who had a stem cell transplant for congenital amegakaryocytic thrombocytopenia, so the T cells may come from the graft donor.

This clonotype has a count of ten or more. The chain combines TRBV2 with TRBJ1-5, with 8 nucleotides matching TRBD1. The germline gives CDR1 SNHLY, CDR2 FYNNEI. The CDR3 sequence is 16 residues long. With V trimmed by 7 bases and J by 1 base, 9 bases remained unmatched. For the CDR3, the DNA is TGTGCCAGCACCGGACAGGGTAGTTTGAGCAATCAGCCCCAGCATTTT. The encoded protein is CASTGQGSLSNQPQHF.

DNA for the CDR3: TGTGCCAGCAGCTCGATCGGTCCAGATACGCAGTATTTT. This translates into CASSSIGPDTQYF. The chain recombines TRBV7-3 with TRBJ2-3; no reliable D call. The V end lost 4 bases, the J end lost 4 bases, and 9 bases lay between the germline ends. Looked up from germline, CDR1 is SGHTA and CDR2 is FQGTGA. This CDR3 region has 13 residues.

This clonotype was seen only a few times. The chain employs TRBV3-1 and TRBJ2-5; D remains ambiguous. The V end lost 4 bases, the J end lost 4 bases, and 7 bases lay between the germline ends. Per the germline V gene, CDR1 is LGHDT and CDR2 is YNNKEL (reference sequence). This CDR3 comprises 12 residues. The CDR3 here is CASSRMGETQYF. CDR3 DNA: TGTGCCAGCAGCCGGATGGGAGAGACCCAGTACTTC.

This CDR3 reads CASSENYNTEAFF. The CDR3 coding sequence is TGTGCCAGCAGCGAGAATTACAACACTGAAGCTTTCTTT. This rearrangement joins TRBV7-2 to TRBJ1-1; D ambiguous. Looked up from germline, CDR1 is SGHTA and CDR2 is FQGNSA. V dropped 5 bases and J dropped 2 bases, with 9 bases sitting between them. The CDR3 extends over 13 amino acids.

This clonotype was observed at least ten times. The rearrangement links TRBV20-1 to TRBJ2-7; 7 positions agree with TRBD1. With 6 bases clipped from V and 7 bases from J, the junction kept 21 bases outside the gene matches. CDR3 length: 16 amino acids. CDR1 and CDR2 (germline): DFQATT, SNEGSKA (reference sequence). CDR3 sequence (DNA): TGCAGTGCCAAGCCCCACCGAAAACAGGGGACGGGGGAGCAGTACTTC. This sequence encodes CSAKPHRKQGTGEQYF.

The table lists this clonotype with many counts. The chain employs TRBV6-5 and TRBJ2-7; 8 bases fit TRBD1. CDR1 is MNHEY, CDR2 SVGAGI, per germline. The CDR3 contains 12 residues. The CDR3 is CATTRGHGEQYF. The CDR3 nucleotides read TGTGCAACCACCAGGGGGCACGGCGAGCAGTACTTC.

This clonotype has at least ten counts. This chain joins TRBV4-3 and TRBJ2-3, with D uncertain. Trimming took off 0 bases at V and 0 bases at J, with 13 bases between the two ends. The CDR3 is 17 residues long. The germline CDR1 and CDR2 sequences are LGHNA and YSLEER. This chain's CDR3 is CASSQDKWSPSTDTQYF. Here the CDR3 DNA reads TGCGCCAGCAGCCAAGACAAGTGGTCCCCTAGCACAGATACGCAGTATTTT.

This clonotype has a count of ten or more. The chain has TRBV11-2 and TRBJ2-6; D is ambiguous. This CDR3 spans 15 amino acids. The V gene lost 5 bases and the J gene lost 1 base, with 9 bases spanning the gap. CDR1 SGHAT and CDR2 FQNNGV come from the germline V gene. The CDR3 sequence is CASSTQGSGANVLTF. The CDR3 DNA reads as TGTGCCAGCAGCACACAAGGATCTGGGGCCAACGTCCTGACTTTC.

This chain links TRBV28 with TRBJ1-6, with a tentative D call TRBD1 (6 bases). V shed 5 bases and J shed 9 bases, with 20 bases lying between them. The CDR3 totals 16 residues. CDR1 is MDHEN, CDR2 SYDVKM, per germline. CDR3 region: CASSPAGHPLGSPLHF. The CDR3, as DNA: TGTGCCAGCAGTCCCGCGGGACATCCCCTCGGTTCACCCCTCCACTTT. Full variable domain (remainder filled in from reference TRBV28 and TRBJ1-6): DVKVTQSSRYLVKRTGEKVFLECVQDMDHENMFWYRQDPGLGLRLIYFSYDVKMKEKGDIPEGYSVSREKKERFSLILESASTNQTSMYLCASSPAGHPLGSPLHFGNGTRLTVT.

This clonotype was seen many times. The chain couples TRBV28 to TRBJ2-1; D gene unclear. CDR1 MDHEN and CDR2 SYDVKM come from the germline V gene. The CDR3 spans 13 residues. Trimming took off 3 bases at V and 7 bases at J, with 10 bases between the two ends. The CDR3 reads CASSFSGTNEQFF. The CDR3 region has the DNA TGTGCCAGCAGTTTTTCGGGTACGAATGAGCAGTTCTTC. Variable domain in full (rest from reference TRBV28 and TRBJ2-1): DVKVTQSSRYLVKRTGEKVFLECVQDMDHENMFWYRQDPGLGLRLIYFSYDVKMKEKGDIPEGYSVSREKKERFSLILESASTNQTSMYLCASSFSGTNEQFFGPGTRLTVL.

This clonotype was detected ten times or more. V and J are TRBV6-2 or TRBV6-3 and TRBJ2-1; TRBD1 or TRBD2 may be the D gene (5 bases each). This CDR3 is 16 amino acids long. Germline V gene data show CDR1 as MNHEY and CDR2 as SVGEGT. Trimming took 4 bases from V and 1 from J, leaving 14 bases between them. The CDR3 DNA follows: TGTGCCAGCAGTTGGGACCGCAGCCTATCCTACAATGAGCAGTTCTTC. Translation: CASSWDRSLSYNEQFF.

This chain joins TRBV20-1 and TRBJ2-3, with D uncertain. The germline V gene encodes CDR1 DFQATT and CDR2 SNEGSKA (reference sequence). V was cut by 1 base and J by 6 bases, with 14 bases left in between. The CDR3 contains 14 residues. Here the CDR3 DNA reads TGCAGTGCTAGAGGGGCGACTGGGGTCGATACGCAGTATTTT. This codes for CSARGATGVDTQYF.

Regarding this clonotype: This clone may be a read error of a much larger clone one base away. The V gene is TRBV29-1, the J gene TRBJ2-7, with a possible D match to TRBD2 (5 bases). Trimming removed 4 bases from V and 4 bases from J, with 11 bases in between. This CDR3 spans 12 amino acids. Germline V gives CDR1 SQVTM, CDR2 ANQGSEA. The CDR3 DNA reads as TGCAGCGTTGCCATTAGCGCATACGAGCAGTACTTC. It specifies CSVAISAYEQYF.

At least ten counts were recorded for this clonotype. This sequence joins TRBV5-1 and TRBJ1-1; possibly TRBD1 for D (5 bases). The CDR3 totals 16 residues. V was shortened by 4 bases and J by 3 bases, with 19 bases between the two germline ends. The germline gives CDR1 SGHRS, CDR2 YFSETQ. CDR3 DNA sequence: TGCGCCAGCAGCCCCCAACCGGGCAGGGAACACACTGAAGCTTTCTTT. Translated: CASSPQPGREHTEAFF.

There are many counts of this clonotype. V is TRBV6-2 or TRBV6-3 and J is TRBJ2-2; 7 bases agree with TRBD2. J lost 4 bases, V lost 3 bases, and 5 bases had no gene match. The germline V gene has CDR1 MNHEY and CDR2 SVGEGT. This CDR3 region has 15 residues. CDR3 residues: CASSYFLAVTGELFF. The CDR3 bases are TGTGCCAGCAGTTATTTCCTAGCGGTCACCGGGGAGCTGTTTTTT.

This clonotype was picked up a small number of times. The V and J genes are TRBV20-1 and TRBJ2-5; the match to TRBD2 covers 10 bases. The germline V gene encodes CDR1 DFQATT and CDR2 SNEGSKA (reference sequence). The V and J ends lost 3 bases and 5 bases, in that order; junction bases with no gene match: 6. The CDR3 is 14 amino acids. This CDR3 reads CSASRLAGVETQYF. The CDR3 DNA follows: TGCAGTGCTAGTCGGCTAGCGGGGGTCGAGACCCAGTACTTC.

The chain couples TRBV5-1 to TRBJ2-1, with D uncertain. The CDR3 is 16 amino acids. Germline V gene data show CDR1 as SGHRS and CDR2 as YFSETQ. V was shortened by 0 bases and J by 2 bases, with 12 bases between the two germline ends. Written as DNA, the CDR3 is TGCGCCAGCAGCTTGGCTCCGGTACTAACCTACAATGAGCAGTTCTTC. Protein: CASSLAPVLTYNEQFF.

At least ten counts were recorded for this clonotype. The V and J genes are TRBV5-1 and TRBJ2-1; D might be TRBD2 (6 bases). The V end was cut by 2 bases, the J end by 6 bases, with 18 bases between. Germline assignment: CDR1 SGHRS and CDR2 YFSETQ. CDR3 size: 16 residues. The CDR3 reads CASSFRASAPGNEQFF. For the CDR3, the DNA is TGCGCCAGCAGCTTTAGGGCTAGCGCCCCCGGCAATGAGCAGTTCTTC.

Ten or more counts support this clonotype. The chain uses TRBV20-1 and TRBJ2-5, with D possibly being TRBD1 (6 bases). This CDR3 region has 13 residues. V lost 7 bases, J lost 2 bases, and 14 bases lay in between. CDR1 DFQATT and CDR2 SNEGSKA come from the germline V gene (reference sequence). CDR3 sequence: CSEGGQTQETQYF. Written as DNA, the CDR3 is TGCAGTGAGGGTGGACAGACACAAGAGACCCAGTACTTC.

Many counts were recorded for this clonotype. The chain is built from TRBV12-3 or TRBV12-4 and TRBJ2-7, with a possible D match to TRBD2 (7 bases). V lost 5 bases, J lost 5 bases, and 19 bases lay in between. The CDR3 extends over 15 amino acids. CDR3 nucleotide sequence: TGTGCCAGCAGTCCCCAACGGAGGGGGGGAGACGAGCAGTACTTC. Translated, it gives CASSPQRRGGDEQYF.

At least ten counts were recorded for this clonotype. The chain has TRBV15 and TRBJ2-5; TRBD1 or TRBD2 may be the D gene (5 bases each). Germline CDR1 and CDR2: LNHNV and YYDKDF (reference sequence). V shed 0 bases and J shed 6 bases, with 8 bases lying between them. This CDR3 is built from 13 residues. For the CDR3, the DNA is TGTGCCACCAGCAGAGATTGGGGGAAGACCCAGTACTTC. This sequence encodes CATSRDWGKTQYF. Using reference TRBV15 and TRBJ2-5 for the parts outside the CDR3, the full variable domain is DAMVIQNPRYQVTQFGKPVTLSCSQTLNHNVMYWYQQKSSQAPKLLFHYYDKDFNNEADTPDNFQSRRPNTSFCFLDIRSPGLGDTAMYLCATSRDWGKTQYFGPGTRLLVL.

This clonotype appeared a few times. This sequence joins TRBV24-1 and TRBJ2-3; TRBD1 matches at 10 bases. The CDR3 consists of 17 residues. Trimming removed 5 bases from V and 1 base from J; junction bases left unmatched: 8. Germline V lookup: CDR1 KGHDR, CDR2 SFDVKD. The CDR3 loop reads CATSAADRGPGTDTQYF. DNA for the CDR3: TGTGCCACCAGTGCGGCCGACAGGGGGCCTGGCACAGATACGCAGTATTTT.

This clonotype came up a few times. The rearrangement joins TRBV16 to TRBJ2-5; D is unresolved. Germline V lookup: CDR1 KGHSY, CDR2 FQNENV. The ends were cut back, 1 base at V and 5 bases at J, with 8 bases in the middle. CDR3 length: 13 residues. CDR3 bases: TGTGCCAGCAGCCAATTTCTCTATGAGACCCAGTACTTC. Encoded protein: CASSQFLYETQYF. Combining the CDR3 with reference TRBV16 and TRBJ2-5 gives the whole variable domain GEEVAQTPKHLVRGEGQKAKLYCAPIKGHSYVFWYQQVLKNEFKFLISFQNENVFDETGMPKERFSAKCLPNSPCSLEIQATKLEDSAVYFCASSQFLYETQYFGPGTRLLVL.

There are many counts of this clonotype. This chain links TRBV4-1 with TRBJ1-2, with 8 bases fitting TRBD1. This CDR3 contains 17 residues. CDR1 is MGHRA, CDR2 YSYEKL, per germline. Germline trimming cut 3 bases from V and 0 bases from J; bases unmatched to any gene: 9. In nucleotides, the CDR3 is TGCGCCAGCAGCCAGAGGACAGGGAACTCTCCTAACTATGGCTACACCTTC. It yields the protein CASSQRTGNSPNYGYTF.